This T cell receptor beta chain appears in the sequencing data of a study of T cell responses to AZD1222 COVID-19 vaccine. Looking at the study overall: Second doses were pooled across both intervals (about 4 or about 12 weeks).

For this clone: The antigen remains undetermined.

The V end lost 5 bases, the J end lost 9 bases, and 23 bases lay between the germline ends. The CDR3 has 16 amino acids. The germline gives CDR1 LNHNV, CDR2 YYDKDF (reference sequence). Profiling relied on immunoSEQ multiplex PCR, and the TCRdb table lists in-frame clones only, not all of them. The profile shows tens of thousands of clones, about four fifths of them singletons. General study findings and limits: Samples come after the peak T cell response, not at day 14. Only 5 or 6 individuals given AZD1222 were seropositive at baseline.

The source is an adult in good health. The chain is built from TRBV15 and TRBJ1-5; possible D gene TRBD1, 5 bases. The specimen was peripheral blood, collected on day 0 of AZD1222 vaccination. CDR3 region: CATSLRLLVGARPQHF. In nucleotides, the CDR3 is TGTGCCACCAGCTTAAGACTTCTGGTTGGGGCTCGGCCCCAGCATTTT.